The rows below give T cell receptor beta chains drawn from one sample of a study of blood T cells in healthy people across ages. In TCRdb, the 5' RACE reads were re-called with MiXCR into one record per CDR3 protein. The data hold more than 600,000 distinct CDR3 sequences, with around a quarter observed a single time. These sequences were also reported in another study, on T cells of mothers and their children.

Sequencing input: blood. These receptors all stem from a boy younger than 18 in good health. CDR3s include the opening cysteine and the closing phenylalanine or tryptophan. Each record gives: V gene, clone size, J gene, D gene, CDR3 protein, CDR3 DNA. A D gene is named only where the DNA matches it firmly. Expanded clones are given a class, and other clones once, few, many or no size at all.

V gene: TRBV27
clone size: NA
J gene: TRBJ2-1
D gene: TRBD2
CDR3 protein: CASSALAGGPSEQFF
CDR3 DNA: TGTGCCAGCAGTGCCTTAGCGGGAGGGCCTAGTGAGCAGTTCTTC

V gene: TRBV6-5
clone size: NA
J gene: TRBJ2-5
D gene: NA
CDR3 protein: CASSYSPTGEETQYF
CDR3 DNA: TGTGCCAGCAGTTACTCGCCAACCGGGGAAGAGACCCAGTACTTC

V gene: TRBV5-1
clone size: NA
J gene: TRBJ2-5
D gene: NA
CDR3 protein: CASSLDRNQETQYF
CDR3 DNA: TGCGCCAGCAGCCTCGACAGGAACCAAGAGACCCAGTACTTC

V gene: TRBV9
clone size: NA
J gene: TRBJ2-1
D gene: TRBD1
CDR3 protein: CASGQGFNNEQFF
CDR3 DNA: TGTGCCAGCGGACAGGGGTTCAACAATGAGCAGTTCTTC

V gene: TRBV5-1
clone size: few
J gene: TRBJ1-1
D gene: TRBD1
CDR3 protein: CASSSRGGPFTEAFF
CDR3 DNA: TGCGCCAGCAGCTCCAGGGGGGGGCCGTTCACTGAAGCTTTCTTT

V gene: TRBV7-8
clone size: NA
J gene: TRBJ2-4
D gene: NA
CDR3 protein: CASSLALAGKNQYF
CDR3 DNA: TGTGCCAGCAGCTTAGCGCTGGCAGGGAAAAATCAGTACTTC

V gene: TRBV7-2
clone size: few
J gene: TRBJ2-3
D gene: TRBD2
CDR3 protein: CASSLGRAGVGTDTQYF
CDR3 DNA: TGTGCCAGCAGCTTAGGGCGGGCGGGAGTTGGCACAGATACGCAGTATTTT

V gene: TRBV3-1
clone size: many
J gene: TRBJ2-3
D gene: NA
CDR3 protein: CASSQGTDTQYF
CDR3 DNA: TGTGCCAGCAGCCAAGGCACAGATACGCAGTATTTT

V gene: TRBV5-1
clone size: NA
J gene: TRBJ2-5
D gene: TRBD1
CDR3 protein: CASKRDPGQVQETQYF
CDR3 DNA: TGCGCCAGCAAGAGAGATCCGGGACAGGTGCAAGAGACCCAGTACTTC

V gene: TRBV7-9
clone size: many
J gene: TRBJ1-1
D gene: NA
CDR3 protein: CASSLLGMNTEAFF
CDR3 DNA: TGTGCCAGCAGCTTATTGGGCATGAACACTGAAGCTTTCTTT

V gene: TRBV29-1
clone size: few
J gene: TRBJ2-7
D gene: NA
CDR3 protein: CSVTGIGEQYF
CDR3 DNA: TGCAGCGTAACAGGGATAGGCGAGCAGTACTTC

V gene: TRBV9
clone size: NA
J gene: TRBJ2-1
D gene: TRBD2
CDR3 protein: CASTGTSWNEQFF
CDR3 DNA: TGTGCCAGCACTGGGACTAGCTGGAATGAGCAGTTCTTC

V gene: TRBV5-1
clone size: NA
J gene: TRBJ2-5
D gene: TRBD1
CDR3 protein: CASSASGTELKETQYF
CDR3 DNA: TGCGCCAGCAGCGCCTCCGGGACAGAGCTCAAAGAGACCCAGTACTTC

V gene: TRBV5-5
clone size: NA
J gene: TRBJ2-1
D gene: TRBD1
CDR3 protein: CASSKQGPSYNEQFF
CDR3 DNA: TGTGCCAGCAGCAAACAGGGGCCCTCCTACAATGAGCAGTTCTTC

V gene: TRBV15
clone size: NA
J gene: TRBJ1-1
D gene: NA
CDR3 protein: CATSRALGVPGAFF
CDR3 DNA: TGTGCCACCAGCAGGGCCCTTGGGGTCCCAGGGGCTTTCTTT

V gene: TRBV29-1
clone size: few
J gene: TRBJ2-2
D gene: NA
CDR3 protein: CSGKLTGPSRAGELFF
CDR3 DNA: TGCAGCGGGAAACTGACAGGTCCCTCCAGGGCCGGGGAGCTGTTTTTT

V gene: TRBV5-1
clone size: few
J gene: TRBJ2-1
D gene: TRBD2
CDR3 protein: CASRLGLSGASAYNEQFF
CDR3 DNA: TGCGCCAGCCGCTTGGGCCTTAGCGGGGCTAGCGCCTACAATGAGCAGTTCTTC

V gene: TRBV29-1
clone size: few
J gene: TRBJ2-1
D gene: TRBD1
CDR3 protein: CSVEGQGASGNEQFF
CDR3 DNA: TGCAGCGTTGAAGGACAGGGGGCGTCCGGCAATGAGCAGTTCTTC

V gene: TRBV11-2
clone size: NA
J gene: TRBJ1-6
D gene: TRBD1
CDR3 protein: CASSLGPAGGHSPLHF
CDR3 DNA: TGTGCCAGCAGCTTAGGGCCTGCAGGGGGCCATTCACCCCTCCACTTT

V gene: TRBV7-9
clone size: few
J gene: TRBJ2-3
D gene: TRBD2
CDR3 protein: CASSLGYGLGLAGPDTQYF
CDR3 DNA: TGTGCCAGCAGCTTAGGTTACGGCCTGGGACTAGCGGGACCAGATACGCAGTATTTT

V gene: TRBV5-5
clone size: NA
J gene: TRBJ2-7
D gene: TRBD1
CDR3 protein: CASSPGQGLLTGEQYF
CDR3 DNA: TGTGCCAGCAGCCCGGGACAGGGCCTCCTCACGGGGGAGCAGTACTTC

V gene: TRBV20-1
clone size: NA
J gene: TRBJ2-7
D gene: NA
CDR3 protein: CSARSAGYEQYF
CDR3 DNA: TGCAGTGCTAGAAGCGCGGGCTACGAGCAGTACTTC

V gene: TRBV6-5
clone size: NA
J gene: TRBJ1-5
D gene: NA
CDR3 protein: CASCRGEDQPQHF
CDR3 DNA: TGTGCCAGCTGTCGGGGTGAAGATCAGCCCCAGCATTTT

V gene: TRBV6-6
clone size: few
J gene: TRBJ1-2
D gene: NA
CDR3 protein: CASSELLGGYTF
CDR3 DNA: TGTGCCAGCAGTGAGCTTCTAGGTGGCTACACCTTC

V gene: TRBV2
clone size: few
J gene: TRBJ2-7
D gene: NA
CDR3 protein: CANTGPPHYEQYF
CDR3 DNA: TGTGCCAACACGGGACCGCCCCACTACGAGCAGTACTTC

V gene: TRBV12-3/TRBV12-4
clone size: NA
J gene: TRBJ1-4
D gene: TRBD1
CDR3 protein: CASRRWTGANEKLFF
CDR3 DNA: TGTGCCAGCAGACGGTGGACAGGGGCTAATGAAAAACTGTTTTTT

V gene: TRBV7-9
clone size: NA
J gene: TRBJ1-1
D gene: NA
CDR3 protein: CASSLAQDTEAFF
CDR3 DNA: TGTGCCAGCAGCTTAGCGCAGGACACTGAAGCTTTCTTT

V gene: TRBV20-1
clone size: NA
J gene: TRBJ2-5
D gene: NA
CDR3 protein: CSARQSTETQYF
CDR3 DNA: TGCAGTGCTAGGCAGTCGACAGAGACCCAGTACTTC

V gene: TRBV29-1
clone size: NA
J gene: TRBJ2-5
D gene: NA
CDR3 protein: CSVEDLSYNGEETQYF
CDR3 DNA: TGCAGCGTTGAAGATCTTAGCTATAACGGAGAAGAGACCCAGTACTTC

V gene: TRBV4-1
clone size: few
J gene: TRBJ2-5
D gene: TRBD2
CDR3 protein: CASSQGTGLARETQYF
CDR3 DNA: TGCGCCAGCAGCCAGGGCACAGGACTAGCCCGGGAGACCCAGTACTTC

V gene: TRBV27
clone size: NA
J gene: TRBJ2-1
D gene: TRBD1
CDR3 protein: CASSPLTGLPYNEQFF
CDR3 DNA: TGTGCCAGCAGTCCCTTGACAGGGTTGCCCTACAATGAGCAGTTCTTC

V gene: TRBV5-1
clone size: few
J gene: TRBJ2-1
D gene: NA
CDR3 protein: CASSSIEGPNNEQFF
CDR3 DNA: TGCGCCAGCAGCTCCATAGAGGGGCCCAACAATGAGCAGTTCTTC

V gene: TRBV12-3/TRBV12-4
clone size: few
J gene: TRBJ1-2
D gene: TRBD1
CDR3 protein: CASSMTGGESSGYTF
CDR3 DNA: TGTGCCAGCAGTATGACAGGGGGCGAGTCTAGCGGCTACACCTTC

V gene: TRBV20-1
clone size: few
J gene: TRBJ2-2
D gene: NA
CDR3 protein: CSAHEGTTDTGELFF
CDR3 DNA: TGCAGTGCTCACGAAGGCACTACAGACACCGGGGAGCTGTTTTTT

V gene: TRBV3-1
clone size: few
J gene: TRBJ1-3
D gene: NA
CDR3 protein: CASSQDAGRNTIYF
CDR3 DNA: TGTGCCAGCAGCCAGGATGCGGGGAGAAACACCATATATTTT

V gene: TRBV11-2
clone size: NA
J gene: TRBJ1-1
D gene: TRBD1
CDR3 protein: CASSFPGQGVSNTEAFF
CDR3 DNA: TGTGCCAGCAGCTTCCCCGGACAGGGCGTTTCGAACACTGAAGCTTTCTTT